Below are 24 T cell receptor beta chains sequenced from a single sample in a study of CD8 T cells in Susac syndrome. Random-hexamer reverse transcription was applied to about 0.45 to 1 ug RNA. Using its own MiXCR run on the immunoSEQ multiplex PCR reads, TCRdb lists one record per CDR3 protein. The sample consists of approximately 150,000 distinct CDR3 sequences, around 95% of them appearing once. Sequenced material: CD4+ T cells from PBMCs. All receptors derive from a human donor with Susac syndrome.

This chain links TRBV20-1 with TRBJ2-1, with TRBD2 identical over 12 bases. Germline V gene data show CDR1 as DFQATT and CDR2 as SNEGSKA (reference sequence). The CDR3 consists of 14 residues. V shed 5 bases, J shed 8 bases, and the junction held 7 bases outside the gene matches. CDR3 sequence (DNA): TGCAGTGCTGAACTAGCGGGGGGAATTCATGAGCAGTTCTTC. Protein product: CSAELAGGIHEQFF.

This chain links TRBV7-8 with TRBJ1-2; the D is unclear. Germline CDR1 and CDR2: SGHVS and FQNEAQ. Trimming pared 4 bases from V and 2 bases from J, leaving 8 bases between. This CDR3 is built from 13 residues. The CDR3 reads CASSSTPNYGYTF. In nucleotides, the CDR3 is TGTGCCAGCAGCTCCACCCCGAACTATGGCTACACCTTC.

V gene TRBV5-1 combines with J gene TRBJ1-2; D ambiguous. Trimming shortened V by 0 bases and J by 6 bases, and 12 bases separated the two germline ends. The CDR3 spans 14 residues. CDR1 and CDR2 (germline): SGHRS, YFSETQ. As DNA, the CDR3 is TGCGCCAGCAGCTTGGAGCCGTTGATGAATGGCTACACCTTC. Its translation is CASSLEPLMNGYTF.

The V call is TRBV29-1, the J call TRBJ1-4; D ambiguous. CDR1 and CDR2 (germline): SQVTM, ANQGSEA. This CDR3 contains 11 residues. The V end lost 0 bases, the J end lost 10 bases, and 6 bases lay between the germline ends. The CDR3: CSVEDQGKLFF. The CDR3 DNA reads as TGCAGCGTTGAAGATCAAGGAAAACTGTTTTTT.

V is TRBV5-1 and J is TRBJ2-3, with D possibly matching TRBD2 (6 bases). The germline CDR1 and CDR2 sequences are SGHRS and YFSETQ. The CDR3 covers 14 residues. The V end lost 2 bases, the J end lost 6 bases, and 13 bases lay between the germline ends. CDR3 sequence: CASSFGGVGDTQYF. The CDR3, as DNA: TGCGCCAGCAGCTTTGGCGGGGTAGGGGATACGCAGTATTTT.

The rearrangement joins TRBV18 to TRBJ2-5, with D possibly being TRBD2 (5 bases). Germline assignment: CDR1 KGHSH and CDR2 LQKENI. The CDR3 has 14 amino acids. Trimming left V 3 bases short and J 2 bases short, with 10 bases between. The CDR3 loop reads CASSPAGQQETQYF. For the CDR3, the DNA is TGTGCCAGCTCACCGGCGGGTCAACAAGAGACCCAGTACTTC.

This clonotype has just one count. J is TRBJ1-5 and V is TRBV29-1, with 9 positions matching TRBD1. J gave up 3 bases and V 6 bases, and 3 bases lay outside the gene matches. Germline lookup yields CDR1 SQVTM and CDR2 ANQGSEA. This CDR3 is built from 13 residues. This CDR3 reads CSVGQGANQPQHF. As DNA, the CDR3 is TGCAGCGTGGGACAGGGAGCCAATCAGCCCCAGCATTTT. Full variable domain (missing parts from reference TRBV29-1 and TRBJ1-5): SAVISQKPSRDICQRGTSLTIQCQVDSQVTMMFWYRQQPGQSLTLIATANQGSEATYESGFVIDKFPISRPNLTFSTLTVSNMSPEDSSIYLCSVGQGANQPQHFGDGTRLSIL.

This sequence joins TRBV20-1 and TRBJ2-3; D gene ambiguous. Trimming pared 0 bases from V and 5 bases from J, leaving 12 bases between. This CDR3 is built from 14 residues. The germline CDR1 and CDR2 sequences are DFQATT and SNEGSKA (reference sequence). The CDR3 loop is CSARDVAGVDTQYF. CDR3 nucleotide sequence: TGCAGTGCTAGAGATGTGGCTGGAGTAGATACGCAGTATTTT.

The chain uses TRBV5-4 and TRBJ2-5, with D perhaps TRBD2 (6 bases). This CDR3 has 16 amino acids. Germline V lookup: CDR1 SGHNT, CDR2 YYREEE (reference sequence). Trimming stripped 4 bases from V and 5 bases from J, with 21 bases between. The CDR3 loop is CASSQGPSAGKETQYF. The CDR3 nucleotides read TGTGCCAGCAGCCAAGGTCCGAGTGCGGGAAAGGAGACCCAGTACTTC. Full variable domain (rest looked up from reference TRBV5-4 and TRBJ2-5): ETGVTQSPTHLIKTRGQQVTLRCSSQSGHNTVSWYQQALGQGPQFIFQYYREEENGRGNFPPRFSGLQFPNYSSELNVNALELDDSALYLCASSQGPSAGKETQYFGPGTRLLVL.

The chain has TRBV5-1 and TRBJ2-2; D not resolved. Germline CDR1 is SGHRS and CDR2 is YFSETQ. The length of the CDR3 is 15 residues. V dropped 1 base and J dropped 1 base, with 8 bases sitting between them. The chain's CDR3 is CASSLMSQNTGELFF. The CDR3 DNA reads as TGCGCCAGCAGCTTGATGTCGCAGAACACCGGGGAGCTGTTTTTT.

The CDR3 DNA reads TGTGCCAGCAGCCAAGCGTGGACAGGGAATCAGCCCCAGCATTTT. Translated, it gives CASSQAWTGNQPQHF. The chain has TRBV3-1 and TRBJ1-5, with 8 nucleotides matching TRBD1. Trimming cost V 1 base and J 4 bases; bases outside gene matches: 3. This CDR3 has 15 residues. Germline V CDR1 and CDR2: LGHDT, YNNKEL (reference sequence).

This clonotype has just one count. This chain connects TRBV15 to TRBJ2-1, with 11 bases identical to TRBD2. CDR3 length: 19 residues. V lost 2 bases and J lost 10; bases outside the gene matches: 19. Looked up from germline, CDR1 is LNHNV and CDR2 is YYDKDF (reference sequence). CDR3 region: CATSRPYGLSGGASREQFF. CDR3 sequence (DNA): TGTGCCACCAGCAGACCCTATGGGCTTAGCGGGGGGGCTTCTCGGGAGCAGTTCTTC.

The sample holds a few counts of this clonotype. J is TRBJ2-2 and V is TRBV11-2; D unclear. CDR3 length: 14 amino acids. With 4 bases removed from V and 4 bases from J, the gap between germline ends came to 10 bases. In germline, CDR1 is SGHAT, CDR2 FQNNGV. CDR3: CASSSQVGTGELFF. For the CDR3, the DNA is TGTGCCAGCAGCTCGCAAGTGGGCACCGGGGAGCTGTTTTTT.

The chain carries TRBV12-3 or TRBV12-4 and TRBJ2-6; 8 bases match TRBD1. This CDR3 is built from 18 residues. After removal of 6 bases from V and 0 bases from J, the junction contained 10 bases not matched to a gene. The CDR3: CASSPPRQGISGANVLTF. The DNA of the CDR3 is TGTGCCAGCAGCCCCCCGAGACAGGGGATCTCTGGGGCCAACGTCCTGACTTTC.

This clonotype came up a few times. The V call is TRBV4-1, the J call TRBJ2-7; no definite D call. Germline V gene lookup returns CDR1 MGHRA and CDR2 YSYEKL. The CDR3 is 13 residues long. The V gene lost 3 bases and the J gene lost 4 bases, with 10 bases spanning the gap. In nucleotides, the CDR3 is TGCGCCAGCAGCCAGACGGGTGGTTACGAGCAGTACTTC. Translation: CASSQTGGYEQYF.

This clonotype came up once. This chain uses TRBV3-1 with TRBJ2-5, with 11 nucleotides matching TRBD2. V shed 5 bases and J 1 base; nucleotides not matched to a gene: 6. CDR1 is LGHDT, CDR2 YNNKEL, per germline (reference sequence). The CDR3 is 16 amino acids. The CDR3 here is CASSVGTSGVQETQYF. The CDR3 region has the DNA TGTGCCAGCAGCGTAGGGACTAGCGGAGTCCAAGAGACCCAGTACTTC.

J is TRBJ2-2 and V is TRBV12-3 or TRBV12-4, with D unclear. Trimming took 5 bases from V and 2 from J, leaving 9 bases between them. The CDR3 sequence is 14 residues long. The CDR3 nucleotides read TGTGCCAGCAGTCGTAAGGGTAACACCGGGGAGCTGTTTTTT. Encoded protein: CASSRKGNTGELFF.

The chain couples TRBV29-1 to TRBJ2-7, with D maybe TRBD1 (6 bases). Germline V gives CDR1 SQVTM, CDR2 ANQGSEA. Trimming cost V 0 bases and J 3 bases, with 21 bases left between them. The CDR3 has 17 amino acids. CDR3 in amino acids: CSVEERAVGQNLYEQYF. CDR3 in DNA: TGCAGCGTTGAAGAAAGGGCTGTTGGACAGAACCTCTACGAGCAGTACTTC.

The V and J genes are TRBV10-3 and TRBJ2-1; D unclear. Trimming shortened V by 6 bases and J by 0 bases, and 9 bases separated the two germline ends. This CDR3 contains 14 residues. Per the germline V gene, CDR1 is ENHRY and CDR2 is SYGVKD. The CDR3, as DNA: TGTGCCATCAGAGGGCAGACCTCCTACAATGAGCAGTTCTTC. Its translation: CAIRGQTSYNEQFF.

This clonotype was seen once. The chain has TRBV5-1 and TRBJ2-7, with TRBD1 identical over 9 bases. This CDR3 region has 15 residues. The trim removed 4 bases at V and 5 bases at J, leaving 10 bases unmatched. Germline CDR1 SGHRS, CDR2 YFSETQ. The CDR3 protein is CASSNDGDRANEQYF. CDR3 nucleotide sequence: TGCGCCAGCAGCAATGACGGGGACAGGGCGAACGAGCAGTACTTC.

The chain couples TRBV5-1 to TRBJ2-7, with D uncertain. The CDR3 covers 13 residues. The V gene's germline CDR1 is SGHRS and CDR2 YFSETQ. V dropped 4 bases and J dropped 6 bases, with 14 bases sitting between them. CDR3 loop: CASSPAMMSEQYF. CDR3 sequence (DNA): TGCGCCAGCAGCCCCGCCATGATGTCCGAGCAGTACTTC. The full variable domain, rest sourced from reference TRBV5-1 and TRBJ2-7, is KAGVTQTPRYLIKTRGQQVTLSCSPISGHRSVSWYQQTPGQGLQFLFEYFSETQRNKGNFPGRFSGRQFSNSRSEMNVSTLELGDSALYLCASSPAMMSEQYFGPGTRLTVT.

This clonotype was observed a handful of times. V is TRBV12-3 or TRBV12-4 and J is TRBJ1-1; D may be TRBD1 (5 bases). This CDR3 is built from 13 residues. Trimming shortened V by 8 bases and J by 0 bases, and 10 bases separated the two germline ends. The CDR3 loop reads CASSRGLNTEAFF. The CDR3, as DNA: TGTGCCAGCTCCCGGGGGTTGAACACTGAAGCTTTCTTT.

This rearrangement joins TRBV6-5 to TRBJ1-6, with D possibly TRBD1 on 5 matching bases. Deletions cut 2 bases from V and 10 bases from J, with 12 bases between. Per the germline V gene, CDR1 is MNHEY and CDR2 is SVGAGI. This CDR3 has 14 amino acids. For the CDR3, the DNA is TGTGCCAGCAGTTACAGGGGTGAAGGGTCACCCCTCCACTTT. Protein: CASSYRGEGSPLHF.

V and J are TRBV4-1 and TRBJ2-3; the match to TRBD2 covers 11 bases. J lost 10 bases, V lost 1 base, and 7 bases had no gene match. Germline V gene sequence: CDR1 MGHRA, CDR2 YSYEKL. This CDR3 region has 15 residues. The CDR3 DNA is TGCGCCAGCAGCCAAGGACTAGCGGGACCGTCCGCGCAGTATTTT. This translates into CASSQGLAGPSAQYF.